Below are 21 T cell receptor beta chains sequenced from a single sample in a study of CD8 T cells in ankylosing spondylitis. A single record per CDR3 protein comes from TCRdb applying MiXCR to the 5' RACE reads. The sample yields under 250,000 distinct CDR3 sequences, approximately 24% seen once. The sample taken for sequencing was blood, either unsorted or a sorted T cell fraction (not recorded which). The source of these receptors is a male donor with ankylosing spondylitis or in good health (not recorded which).

This clonotype was counted many times. The gene calls are TRBV20-1 and TRBJ2-3; D unclear. The CDR3 covers 15 residues. V was cut by 0 bases and J by 4 bases, with 14 bases left in between. CDR1 and CDR2 (germline): DFQATT, SNEGSKA (reference sequence). The CDR3 DNA reads TGCAGTGCTAGAGATGGGCTTCAGGTGGCAGATACGCAGTATTTT. This codes for CSARDGLQVADTQYF.

The V gene is TRBV5-1, the J gene TRBJ2-1; D ambiguous. Trimming took 0 bases from V and 2 from J, leaving 9 bases between them. This CDR3 region has 15 residues. Germline V gives CDR1 SGHRS, CDR2 YFSETQ. The CDR3 spells CASSLDGGTYNEQFF. CDR3 sequence (DNA): TGCGCCAGCAGCTTGGATGGCGGAACCTACAATGAGCAGTTCTTC.

This clonotype was counted only a few times. The gene calls are TRBV2 and TRBJ2-7; 7 positions match TRBD1. CDR3 length equals 15 residues. Germline V gives CDR1 SNHLY, CDR2 FYNNEI. Trimming removed 1 base from V and 3 bases from J; junction bases left unmatched: 6. CDR3 coding DNA: TGTGCCAGCAGTGAAGAAGGCAGGGGGAACTACGAGCAGTACTTC. Protein: CASSEEGRGNYEQYF.

This clonotype occurred many times. This chain's CDR3 is CASSQTGGRTSTDTQYF. CDR3 sequence (DNA): TGTGCCAGCAGCCAGACCGGAGGCAGGACTAGCACAGATACGCAGTATTTT. This chain links TRBV7-6 with TRBJ2-3; TRBD2 is a possible D gene (5 bases). V gave up 5 bases and J gave up 0 bases, with 18 bases separating them. The CDR3 loop spans 17 amino acids. Germline CDR1 reads SGHVS; CDR2 reads FNYEAQ.

This clonotype occurred many times. V is TRBV9 and J is TRBJ2-7, with D possibly TRBD1 on 6 matching bases. CDR3 size: 14 residues. The V end was cut by 1 base, the J end by 6 bases, with 14 bases between. Germline V gene data show CDR1 as SGDLS and CDR2 as YYNGEE. The CDR3 protein is CASSVTPQGSEQYF. The DNA of the CDR3 is TGTGCCAGCAGCGTAACTCCCCAGGGGTCCGAGCAGTACTTC.

This chain links TRBV11-2 with TRBJ2-3; TRBD2 is a possible D gene (5 bases). Between the trimmed V and J ends, which lost 5 bases and 2 bases, there was a span of 23 bases. Germline CDR1 is SGHAT and CDR2 is FQNNGV. The length of the CDR3 is 18 residues. CDR3 loop: CASSHKLSRRGDTDTQYF. CDR3 sequence (DNA): TGTGCCAGCAGCCACAAGCTGAGTCGCCGGGGAGACACAGATACGCAGTATTTT.

This clonotype has ten or more counts. V gene TRBV29-1 combines with J gene TRBJ2-1; the D is unclear. This CDR3 region has 11 residues. V gave up 1 base and J gave up 9 bases, with 7 bases separating them. Germline CDR1 and CDR2: SQVTM and ANQGSEA. The CDR3 sequence: CSVEAAPEQFF. The CDR3, as DNA: TGCAGCGTTGAAGCTGCGCCTGAGCAGTTCTTC.

This clonotype rates as medium-sized. The chain carries TRBV12-3 or TRBV12-4 and TRBJ2-1; 8 bases fit TRBD2. J was trimmed by 3 bases and V by 9 bases; bases with no gene match: 10. CDR3 length: 15 residues. The CDR3 DNA reads TGTGCCAGTAGAGTTGGCCGGGAGGGCTACAATGAGCAGTTCTTC. Translated, it gives CASRVGREGYNEQFF.

In its sample, this clonotype was seen many times. V usage is TRBV7-3 and J usage is TRBJ2-1; D remains ambiguous. CDR3 length: 13 residues. Germline CDR1 reads SGHTA; CDR2 reads FQGTGA. V was clipped by 5 bases and J by 5 bases, with 10 bases between them. The CDR3 bases are TGTGCCAGCAGCCGACCTGGAAACAATGAGCAGTTCTTC. This sequence encodes CASSRPGNNEQFF. Full variable domain (remainder filled in from reference TRBV7-3 and TRBJ2-1): GAGVSQTPSNKVTEKGKYVELRCDPISGHTALYWYRQSLGQGPEFLIYFQGTGAADDSGLPNDRFFAVRPEGSVSTLKIQRTERGDSAVYLCASSRPGNNEQFFGPGTRLTVL.

CDR3 nucleotides: TGTGCCAGCAGCAAGACGGGACGCACCTACAATGAGCAGTTCTTC. Translation gives CASSKTGRTYNEQFF. The chain joins TRBV7-9 to TRBJ2-1; either TRBD1 or TRBD2 may supply D (5 bases each). In germline, CDR1 is SEHNR, CDR2 FQNEAQ (reference sequence). Trimming stripped 5 bases from V and 2 bases from J, with 13 bases between. The CDR3 loop spans 15 amino acids.

This clonotype was detected many times. The rearrangement links TRBV20-1 to TRBJ1-1; 10 bases align to TRBD1. The germline gives CDR1 DFQATT, CDR2 SNEGSKA (reference sequence). The CDR3 runs 15 residues. V lost 6 bases, J lost 1 base, and 8 bases stayed unmatched. This chain's CDR3 is CSARPGTGENTEAFF. For the CDR3, the DNA is TGCAGTGCACGTCCCGGGACAGGGGAGAACACTGAAGCTTTCTTT.

This clonotype was observed at least ten times. This sequence joins TRBV5-1 and TRBJ2-3; 7 bases line up with TRBD1. With 2 bases clipped from V and 3 bases from J, the junction kept 3 bases outside the gene matches. The germline V gene encodes CDR1 SGHRS and CDR2 YFSETQ. CDR3 size: 14 residues. In DNA form, the CDR3 reads TGCGCCAGCAGCTTCGGACAGGTTACAGATACGCAGTATTTT. It specifies CASSFGQVTDTQYF. Full variable domain (missing parts from reference TRBV5-1 and TRBJ2-3): KAGVTQTPRYLIKTRGQQVTLSCSPISGHRSVSWYQQTPGQGLQFLFEYFSETQRNKGNFPGRFSGRQFSNSRSEMNVSTLELGDSALYLCASSFGQVTDTQYFGPGTRLTVL.

This clonotype was seen a few times. This chain connects TRBV29-1 to TRBJ2-5, with D maybe TRBD2 (7 bases). Trimming took off 7 bases at V and 5 bases at J, with 17 bases between the two ends. CDR3 length equals 13 residues. Germline CDR1 reads SQVTM; CDR2 reads ANQGSEA. The CDR3 DNA is TGCAGCGCTAGACGGGGGGCCGGCGAGACCCAGTACTTC. It specifies CSARRGAGETQYF.

This clonotype was recorded at least ten times. The chain joins TRBV10-3 to TRBJ2-7; 13 positions agree with TRBD2. Germline-derived CDR1 and CDR2 are ENHRY and SYGVKD. The CDR3 length is 14 residues. V trimming: 6 bases; J trimming: 4 bases; junction bases outside the gene matches: 3. This CDR3 is CAISRTSGRYEQYF. CDR3 nucleotide sequence: TGTGCCATCAGCCGGACTAGCGGGAGATACGAGCAGTACTTC.

About this clonotype itself: One end of the junction is discordant with germline, which a read error may explain. This chain connects TRBV5-5 to TRBJ2-1; 8 bases are a match to TRBD2. Germline CDR1 reads SGHKS; CDR2 reads YYEKEE (reference sequence). This CDR3 is 14 amino acids long. This chain's CDR3 is CASRLGLGNNEQFF. The CDR3 region has the DNA TGTGCCAGCAGGTTGGGACTAGGCAACAATGAGCAGTTCTTC.

This clonotype was observed a few times. The gene calls are TRBV20-1 and TRBJ2-1; 7 bases are shared with TRBD2. Germline CDR1 DFQATT, CDR2 SNEGSKA (reference sequence). This CDR3 region has 14 residues. With 1 base clipped from V and 3 bases from J, the junction kept 3 bases outside the gene matches. The CDR3 region is CSARVPSGYNEQFF. Written as DNA, the CDR3 is TGCAGTGCTAGAGTTCCTAGCGGCTACAATGAGCAGTTCTTC.

This clonotype was found many times. The chain uses TRBV5-1 and TRBJ1-1, with TRBD1 identical over 8 bases. Germline assignment: CDR1 SGHRS and CDR2 YFSETQ. This CDR3 comprises 15 residues. Trimming removed 3 bases from V and 3 bases from J; junction bases left unmatched: 7. The CDR3 is CASSSPDRADTEAFF. The CDR3 region has the DNA TGCGCCAGCAGCTCACCGGACAGGGCGGACACTGAAGCTTTCTTT.

V usage is TRBV18 and J usage is TRBJ2-3, with D uncertain. The CDR3 covers 13 residues. From germline, CDR1 is KGHSH and CDR2 LQKENI. Deletions cut 4 bases from V and 6 bases from J, with 11 bases between. In nucleotides, the CDR3 is TGTGCCAGCTCACGACCGCTCGACGATACGCAGTATTTT. Its translation: CASSRPLDDTQYF.

This clonotype was recorded once. The chain recombines TRBV6-1 with TRBJ2-5; D could derive from TRBD1 or TRBD2 (5 bases each). The CDR3 contains 13 residues. Trimming took off 8 bases at V and 1 base at J, with 11 bases between the two ends. CDR1 MNHNS and CDR2 SASEGT come from the germline V gene. The CDR3 sequence is CASAWDGQETQYF. CDR3 bases: TGTGCCAGCGCCTGGGACGGCCAAGAGACCCAGTACTTC.

This clonotype was recorded many times. CDR3 region: CSARDRTGDSPLHF. In DNA, the CDR3 is TGCAGTGCTAGAGATAGGACAGGGGATTCACCCCTCCACTTT. The chain carries TRBV20-1 and TRBJ1-6; 9 nucleotides match TRBD1. Germline V gene data show CDR1 as DFQATT and CDR2 as SNEGSKA (reference sequence). V dropped 0 bases and J dropped 8; count of bases not matched to a gene: 2. The CDR3 has 14 amino acids.

This clonotype was observed a handful of times. The chain links TRBV7-2 to TRBJ2-5, with D uncertain. Trimming cost V 4 bases and J 3 bases, with 12 bases left between them. There are 14 residues in the CDR3. Germline V gives CDR1 SGHTA, CDR2 FQGNSA. For the CDR3, the DNA is TGTGCCAGCAGCTCTAGAAGTGGGGAAGAGACCCAGTACTTC. It specifies CASSSRSGEETQYF.